This T cell receptor beta chain was sequenced in a study of T cell responses to AZD1222 COVID-19 vaccine. CDR3 length equals 13 residues. CDR1 SQVTM and CDR2 ANQGSEA come from the germline V gene. The V segment lost 7 bases and the J segment 4 bases; nucleotides outside the gene matches: 8. The method was immunoSEQ multiplex PCR; TCRdb's version includes in-frame clones alone and lacks a portion of them. Among 150,000 to 200,000 clones listed, 88% were seen once. General study findings and limits: Nearly half of the spike-specific TCRs reportedly recognize variant regions that carry no mutations. Clonal diversity may have been underestimated, and the donors were mostly white British, with more females than males.

As for this clone: Its antigen is not identified.

The sequence derives from an adult in good health. Source: peripheral blood, taken on day 0 of AZD1222 vaccination. V and J are TRBV29-1 and TRBJ2-7; 9 positions match TRBD1. The CDR3 sequence: CSATTGGWYEQYF. The DNA of the CDR3 is TGCAGCGCCACGACAGGGGGTTGGTACGAGCAGTACTTC.